Following are 10 T cell receptor beta chains from one sample sequenced in a study of blood T cell repertoires in COVID-19. The protocol was immunoSEQ multiplex PCR, while the TCRdb copy is restricted to in-frame clones and leaves out a portion. Of 85,000 to 95,000 clones detected, 55% to 75% appear once; the ten largest clones hold about an eighth. The sample taken for sequencing was peripheral blood. All receptors come from a woman of 80 years or more with acute or convalescent COVID-19.

This clone showed up just a few times. The rearrangement uses TRBV30 and TRBJ1-1, with TRBD1 matching over 12 bases. This CDR3 is built from 15 residues. CDR1 GTSNPN and CDR2 SVGIG come from the germline V gene (reference sequence). Trimming removed 1 base from V and 8 bases from J; junction bases left unmatched: 8. The chain's CDR3 is CAWSAPGQGALEAFF. The CDR3 bases are TGTGCCTGGAGTGCACCGGGACAGGGGGCGTTGGAAGCTTTCTTT.

The rearrangement joins TRBV5-4 to TRBJ2-3; the match to TRBD2 covers 9 bases. CDR1 SGHNT and CDR2 YYREEE come from the germline V gene (reference sequence). The CDR3 extends over 15 amino acids. V lost 3 bases and J lost 0; bases outside the gene matches: 2. The CDR3 loop is CASSSTSGSTDTQYF. The DNA for the CDR3 is TGTGCCAGCAGCTCGACTAGCGGAAGCACAGATACGCAGTATTTT.

The chain combines TRBV4-1 with TRBJ1-1; D is perhaps TRBD1 (5 bases). V was pared by 1 base and J by 2 bases, with 11 bases between. Germline V gene data show CDR1 as MGHRA and CDR2 as YSYEKL. This CDR3 comprises 15 residues. The CDR3 DNA follows: TGCGCCAGCAGCCAAGGTGGGGCAGTAAACACTGAAGCTTTCTTT. It encodes CASSQGGAVNTEAFF.

This clone has a handful of counts. This chain connects TRBV5-1 to TRBJ1-6; a possible D gene is TRBD1 (5 bases). The CDR3 has 16 residues. V lost 0 bases, J lost 9 bases, and 16 bases lay in between. Germline V lookup: CDR1 SGHRS, CDR2 YFSETQ. CDR3 nucleotide sequence: TGCGCCAGCAGCTTGGCCTGGCAGGGTCTGGGTTCACCCCTCCACTTT. Its protein is CASSLAWQGLGSPLHF.

This chain connects TRBV6-5 to TRBJ2-1; maybe TRBD1 (5 bases). From germline, CDR1 is MNHEY and CDR2 SVGAGI. Trimming removed 0 bases from V and 6 bases from J, with 12 bases in between. The CDR3 covers 15 residues. The CDR3 DNA reads TGTGCCAGCAGTTACTCCCTCGACAGTGGCAATGAGCAGTTCTTC. Translating gives CASSYSLDSGNEQFF.

This clone occurred a few times. V is TRBV28 and J is TRBJ2-5, with TRBD2 matching 11 bases. There are 16 residues in the CDR3. V dropped 6 bases and J dropped 2; count of bases not matched to a gene: 8. The V gene's germline CDR1 is MDHEN and CDR2 SYDVKM. The CDR3 loop is CASSYPGLAVQETQYF. CDR3 coding DNA: TGTGCCAGCAGCTATCCGGGACTAGCGGTTCAAGAGACCCAGTACTTC.

This chain uses TRBV3-1 (or the pseudogene TRBV3-2) with TRBJ1-2; 7 positions agree with TRBD1. The V gene end was trimmed by 8 bases and the J gene end by 8 bases; junction bases not matched to a gene: 14. The CDR3 is 14 amino acids. Per germline, CDR1 LGHDT and CDR2 YNNKEL (reference sequence). CDR3: CASLRQGVDSGYTF. CDR3 DNA: TGTGCCAGCCTTCGACAGGGTGTGGACTCCGGCTACACCTTC.

The chain joins TRBV9 to TRBJ1-4; D gene ambiguous. There are 14 residues in the CDR3. V was pared by 0 bases and J by 1 base, with 4 bases between. In germline, CDR1 is SGDLS, CDR2 YYNGEE. The DNA for the CDR3 is TGTGCCAGCAGCGTAGGAGGAACTAATGAAAAACTGTTTTTT. Translated: CASSVGGTNEKLFF.

Concerning this clone itself: Within the sample, other DNA sequences also encode this same CDR3. V gene TRBV6-5 combines with J gene TRBJ1-1; possibly TRBD1 for D (6 bases). Germline V gene data show CDR1 as MNHEY and CDR2 as SVGAGI. V lost 4 bases and J 1 base, leaving 7 bases between the germline ends. This CDR3 is 13 amino acids long. CDR3 amino acids: CASSSGENTEAFF. CDR3 in DNA: TGTGCCAGCAGTTCAGGGGAGAACACTGAAGCTTTCTTT.

The chain couples TRBV6-5 to TRBJ2-7, with D tentatively TRBD2 (7 bases). Germline-derived CDR1 and CDR2 are MNHEY and SVGAGI. V lost 10 bases and J 4 bases, leaving 23 bases between the germline ends. The CDR3 is made up of 15 amino acids. The CDR3 bases are TGTGCCACCCTCCTTGACGGGGGGCGTCGGTACGAGCAGTACTTC. Amino acid sequence: CATLLDGGRRYEQYF.